This T cell receptor (beta chain) derives from a study of radiotherapy plus CTLA-4 blockade in lung cancer. The assay was immunoSEQ multiplex PCR, and TCRdb's table has in-frame clones only and misses some. Of 50,000 to 65,000 clones listed, 77% are singletons. The germline V gene has CDR1 LNHDA and CDR2 SQIVND (reference sequence). The CDR3 is 16 residues long. V lost 6 bases and J 5 bases, leaving 22 bases between the germline ends. The sequencing here drew on peripheral blood, taken from a patient treated with radiotherapy plus ipilimumab. This rearrangement joins TRBV19 to TRBJ1-2; no definite D call. The receptor was isolated from a human donor with non-small cell lung cancer who had a partial response to radiotherapy plus ipilimumab. CDR3 nucleotides: TGTGCCAGTAGCGAATCTTTAGGCGGGTCCCTATATGGCTACACCTTC. This gives the protein CASSESLGGSLYGYTF. Combining the CDR3 with reference TRBV19 and TRBJ1-2 gives the whole variable domain DGGITQSPKYLFRKEGQNVTLSCEQNLNHDAMYWYRQDPGQGLRLIYYSQIVNDFQKGDIAEGYSVSREKKESFPLTVTSAQKNPTAFYLCASSESLGGSLYGYTFGSGTRLTVV.